A selection of T cell receptor beta chains follows, all from one sample in a study of T-cell reconstitution after alpha-beta-depleted transplantation in children. TCRdb re-called the PCR reads through MiXCR, storing one row per CDR3 protein. The sample records around 200,000 distinct CDR3 sequences, roughly 10% being singletons. The starting material was PBMCs from the stem cell graft donor, obtained from the stem cell graft. The receptors were gathered from a human donor who donated a stem cell graft to a child with acute lymphoblastic leukemia. Each CDR3 is given without its conserved first and last residue.

TRBJ1-2	13	TRBV6-5	ASSYSYGGDYGYT
TRBJ1-5	11	TRBV20-1	SARDRPDGPQH
TRBJ1-2	13	TRBV12-3/TRBV12-4	ARIEKRQGEYGYT
TRBJ2-3	13	TRBV7-2	ASSLVGVVVDTQY
TRBJ2-3	15	TRBV20-1	SASAPGGFRGADTQY
TRBJ1-2	9	TRBV12-5	ASADEQGYT
TRBJ1-5	12	TRBV3-1	ASSQDQQWEAQH
TRBJ2-1	14	TRBV30	AWSTRGLAGGGEQF
TRBJ2-7	12	TRBV7-2	ASSYGTGAYEQY
TRBJ1-4	13	TRBV12-3/TRBV12-4	ASSPSTGGSEKLF
TRBJ2-5	9	TRBV20-1	SASQGETQY
TRBJ2-5	14	TRBV6-2/TRBV6-3	ASSYVRQGAGETQY
TRBJ2-4	11	TRBV3-1	ASSHIGENIQY
TRBJ2-7	11	TRBV29-1	SVGGTGAHEQY
TRBJ2-1	11	TRBV11-1	ASSLDKGHGQF
TRBJ2-5	11	TRBV5-1	ASSSAGVETQY
TRBJ2-3	9	TRBV5-1	ASTALDTQY
TRBJ2-1	11	TRBV2	ASSGTGGNEQF
TRBJ2-7	10	TRBV11-2	ASSLSPYEQY
TRBJ1-4	14	TRBV18	ASSPVRTAKTEKLF